This section outlines one T cell receptor beta chain sequence together with its context. Its antigen remains unidentified. These data are taken from a study of T cell responses to AZD1222 COVID-19 vaccine. Findings and caveats of the study: Donors skewed white British and female; clonal diversity was possibly underestimated. Nearly half of spike-specific TCRs reportedly go after variant regions that carry no mutations.

Profiling relied on immunoSEQ multiplex PCR, and the TCRdb table lists in-frame clones only, not all of them. Of approximately 96,000 clones in the sample, about 86% were seen once. The receptor comes from an adult who received the AZD1222 COVID-19 vaccine. The source was peripheral blood, collected 28 days after the second AZD1222 dose.

The CDR3: CASSLFSETQYF. CDR3 coding DNA: TGTGCCAGCAGCTTGTTTAGTGAGACCCAGTACTTC. The rearrangement joins TRBV5-6 to TRBJ2-5, with D unclear. V was clipped by 1 base and J by 5 bases, with 6 bases between them. Germline V gene sequence: CDR1 SGHDT, CDR2 YYEEEE. The CDR3 is 12 amino acids. Variable domain in full (rest from reference TRBV5-6 and TRBJ2-5): DAGVTQSPTHLIKTRGQQVTLRCSPKSGHDTVSWYQQALGQGPQFIFQYYEEEERQRGNFPDRFSGHQFPNYSSELNVNALLLGDSALYLCASSLFSETQYFGPGTRLLVL.